These 20 T cell receptor beta chains came from one sample sequenced in a study of human T cells and chemical hapten exposure. Time point noted: pre-sensitization, week 0. Treatment specified: therapeutic diphenylcyclopropenone sensitization with weekly scalp DPC. One entry per CDR3 protein results from TCRdb running MiXCR on the RACE reads. The table includes about 180,000 distinct CDR3 sequences, 25% to 30% detected once. Material: whole blood, obtained in connection with sensitization to the hapten diphenylcyclopropenone (DPC). The receptor set was obtained from a woman in her 30s with alopecia areata. Some clones in this sample may be carry-over from other donors' samples.

This clonotype was observed many times. J is TRBJ2-1 and V is TRBV5-1; 10 bases agree with TRBD1. Trimming cost V 4 bases and J 3 bases; bases outside gene matches: 1. CDR3 length equals 14 residues. CDR1 SGHRS and CDR2 YFSETQ come from the germline V gene. The CDR3: CASSRDRGYNEQFF. For the CDR3, the DNA is TGCGCCAGCAGCAGGGACAGGGGCTACAATGAGCAGTTCTTC.

The CDR3 here is CASSSGGAPSYGYTF. The CDR3 nucleotides are TGTGCCAGCAGCTCGGGGGGGGCTCCCTCCTATGGCTACACCTTC. V is TRBV5-6 and J is TRBJ1-2; D perhaps matches TRBD1 (6 bases). From germline, CDR1 is SGHDT and CDR2 YYEEEE. The V end lost 3 bases, the J end lost 4 bases, and 16 bases lay between the germline ends. This CDR3 is 15 amino acids long.

A few counts support this clonotype. The V and J genes are TRBV28 and TRBJ1-6, with TRBD1 identical over 8 bases. The trim removed 6 bases at V and 7 bases at J, leaving 8 bases unmatched. The length of the CDR3 is 15 residues. Germline V gene sequence: CDR1 MDHEN, CDR2 SYDVKM. CDR3 region: CASRLRQGWNSPLHF. DNA for the CDR3: TGTGCCAGCAGGCTACGACAGGGGTGGAATTCACCCCTCCACTTT.

V and J are TRBV20-1 and TRBJ1-2; D is unclear. Germline V gene sequence: CDR1 DFQATT, CDR2 SNEGSKA (reference sequence). The CDR3 is 13 amino acids. Trimming cost V 3 bases and J 5 bases, with 13 bases left between them. CDR3 in DNA: TGCAGTGCTAGCAGGCGGCTTGATTATGGCTACACCTTC. Residues: CSASRRLDYGYTF.

The chain recombines TRBV20-1 with TRBJ2-3, with 13 bases lining up with TRBD2. V lost 3 bases to trimming and J lost 3 bases; unmatched junction nucleotides: 9. Germline CDR1 and CDR2: DFQATT and SNEGSKA (reference sequence). This CDR3 is 17 amino acids long. The CDR3 sequence: CSASPRLAGGITDTQYF. CDR3 nucleotides: TGCAGTGCTAGCCCGAGACTAGCGGGAGGAATTACAGATACGCAGTATTTT.

Only a few counts were recorded for this clonotype. CDR3: CSARDRQTAGSPLHF. The CDR3, as DNA: TGCAGTGCTAGAGATAGGCAGACCGCGGGTTCACCCCTCCACTTT. V is TRBV20-1 and J is TRBJ1-6; no reliable D call. The CDR3 contains 15 residues. Germline CDR1 and CDR2: DFQATT and SNEGSKA (reference sequence). V was trimmed by 0 bases and J by 9 bases, leaving 15 bases between them.

This clonotype was found a few times. V and J are TRBV2 and TRBJ2-7; D is unresolved. Germline V CDR1 and CDR2: SNHLY, FYNNEI. The V end lost 4 bases, the J end lost 2 bases, and 12 bases lay between the germline ends. CDR3 length: 14 amino acids. The CDR3 coding sequence is TGTGCCAGCAGTGTAACCCAGGCAACCTACGAGCAGTACTTC. This codes for CASSVTQATYEQYF.

This clonotype was counted between two and nine times. The chain uses TRBV27 and TRBJ2-5; D is unclear. Per germline, CDR1 MNHEY and CDR2 SMNVEV (reference sequence). Trimming pared 6 bases from V and 1 base from J, leaving 12 bases between. The CDR3 is 14 amino acids. CDR3 protein: CASSLVSTQETQYF. As DNA, the CDR3 is TGTGCCAGCAGCCTTGTCTCGACCCAAGAGACCCAGTACTTC.

This clonotype was recorded a few times. The chain has TRBV2 and TRBJ2-3, with 10 bases identical to TRBD2. This CDR3 is built from 18 residues. CDR1 and CDR2 (germline): SNHLY, FYNNEI. V dropped 3 bases and J dropped 1; count of bases not matched to a gene: 10. The CDR3 region has the DNA TGTGCCAGCAGTGATGCTAGCGGGAGAGGTTTGGGCACAGATACGCAGTATTTT. Translated: CASSDASGRGLGTDTQYF.

This clonotype was seen more than once but under ten times. The rearrangement links TRBV27 to TRBJ1-2; D is undetermined. V lost 7 bases, J lost 3 bases, and 9 bases lay in between. From germline, CDR1 is MNHEY and CDR2 SMNVEV (reference sequence). This CDR3 region has 12 residues. As DNA, the CDR3 is TGTGCCAGCACAGGAGATCACTATGGCTACACCTTC. It translates to CASTGDHYGYTF.

This clonotype was seen only a few times. The CDR3 DNA is TGCAGTGCTGTCGGGACAGGGGTCCCAGATACGCAGTATTTT. Its translation is CSAVGTGVPDTQYF. This rearrangement joins TRBV20-1 to TRBJ2-3; 10 bases are shared with TRBD1. J gave up 4 bases and V 5 bases, and 6 bases lay outside the gene matches. From germline, CDR1 is DFQATT and CDR2 SNEGSKA (reference sequence). This CDR3 has 14 amino acids.

This clonotype turned up a few times. This rearrangement joins TRBV29-1 to TRBJ2-1; maybe TRBD2 (6 bases). Trimming shortened V by 6 bases and J by 8 bases, and 14 bases separated the two germline ends. Germline V CDR1 and CDR2: SQVTM, ANQGSEA. The CDR3 runs to 12 residues. In DNA form, the CDR3 reads TGCAGCGTGTTAGAGGGAGGCTATGAGCAGTTCTTC. It encodes CSVLEGGYEQFF.

With regard to this clonotype: A much bigger clone sits one base away, suggesting this may be a read error. The V and J genes are TRBV9 and TRBJ2-7; no clear D. Per the germline V gene, CDR1 is SGDLS and CDR2 is YYNGEE. The CDR3 has 14 amino acids. V lost 4 bases and J lost 2, with 13 bases in between. The CDR3: CASSTRNSTYEQYF. The DNA of the CDR3 is TGTGCCAGCAGCACTCGGAACTCCACCTACGAGCAGTACTTC.

This clonotype was observed at least ten times. The CDR3 bases are TGTGCCAGCAGCCTAATTAGGAATGAGCAGTTCTTC. Its translation: CASSLIRNEQFF. This chain connects TRBV5-5 to TRBJ2-1; D is unresolved. V shed 4 bases and J shed 7 bases, with 9 bases lying between them. Germline V gene data show CDR1 as SGHKS and CDR2 as YYEKEE (reference sequence). The CDR3 is 12 residues long.

V gene TRBV27 combines with J gene TRBJ1-2; perhaps TRBD1 as D (5 bases). The V and J ends lost 4 bases and 5 bases respectively, with 11 bases between them. The germline CDR1 and CDR2 sequences are MNHEY and SMNVEV (reference sequence). This CDR3 region has 13 residues. In DNA form, the CDR3 reads TGTGCCAGCAGTTCTCAGGGTGTATATGGCTACACCTTC. Translated: CASSSQGVYGYTF.

V gene TRBV20-1 combines with J gene TRBJ2-4; D gene unclear. Germline V gives CDR1 DFQATT, CDR2 SNEGSKA (reference sequence). V lost 4 bases and J 6 bases, leaving 16 bases between the germline ends. CDR3 length equals 14 residues. Written as DNA, the CDR3 is TGCAGTGCTACCTTTGAGTCAACCCTAAACATTCAGTACTTC. Protein: CSATFESTLNIQYF.

This clonotype was counted a few times. This chain uses TRBV20-1 with TRBJ2-3, with 11 nucleotides matching TRBD2. Unmatched junction bases numbered 6, after V lost 1 base and J lost 0 bases. This CDR3 spans 17 amino acids. The germline V gene encodes CDR1 DFQATT and CDR2 SNEGSKA (reference sequence). CDR3 bases: TGCAGTGCTAGAGGGCTAGCGGGGGGTTCTAGCACAGATACGCAGTATTTT. Its translation: CSARGLAGGSSTDTQYF.

This clonotype has more than one count but fewer than ten. The CDR3 is CSVRGTTNSYTF. The CDR3 coding sequence is TGCAGCGTCCGGGGTACGACCAATTCCTACACCTTC. The chain employs TRBV29-1 and TRBJ1-2; D ambiguous. The CDR3 is 12 amino acids. V was shortened by 6 bases and J by 10 bases, with 18 bases between the two germline ends. Germline V gene lookup returns CDR1 SQVTM and CDR2 ANQGSEA.

This sequence joins TRBV28 and TRBJ1-2; a possible D gene is TRBD1 (5 bases). The CDR3 covers 13 residues. V dropped 6 bases and J dropped 4 bases, with 12 bases sitting between them. Germline assignment: CDR1 MDHEN and CDR2 SYDVKM. The CDR3 protein is CASRGGGGYGYTF. CDR3 nucleotides: TGTGCCAGCAGGGGGGGTGGAGGCTATGGCTACACCTTC.

For this clonotype: The junction shows a germline mismatch at one end, possibly a read error. This chain uses TRBV9 with TRBJ2-3; 8 nucleotides agree with TRBD2. From germline, CDR1 is SGDLS and CDR2 YYNGEE. The CDR3 covers 16 residues. The CDR3 DNA sequence: TGTGCCAGCAGCGTCCGAGACCGGGGGGGCACAGATATGCAGTATTTT. It translates to CASSVRDRGGTDMQYF.